This T cell receptor (beta chain) was sequenced for a study of human T cells and chemical hapten exposure. Time point denoted: pre-sensitization, week 0. Treatment: therapeutic diphenylcyclopropenone sensitization with weekly scalp DPC. Prior to each patch test being applied, blood was drawn. Trimming removed 4 bases at V and 3 bases at J, with 10 bases between. Germline V lookup: CDR1 MNHEY, CDR2 SVGAGI. The CDR3 contains 14 residues. TCRdb independently ran MiXCR on the RACE reads; one entry per CDR3 protein. This sample has around 120,000 distinct CDR3 sequences, with roughly 13% found just once. This chain links TRBV6-5 with TRBJ1-5; TRBD1 is a possible D gene (6 bases). The clonotype was recovered from a woman in her late teens or twenties with alopecia areata. Some clones in this sample may be carry-over from other donors' samples. The sequenced sample was whole blood, obtained in connection with sensitization to the hapten diphenylcyclopropenone (DPC). This CDR3 reads CASSSPGDNQPQHF. CDR3 DNA: TGTGCCAGCAGTTCCCCAGGGGACAATCAGCCCCAGCATTTT.